A single sample is the source of the 18 T cell receptor beta chains below, sequenced in a study of CD8+CD57+ T cells in acquired aplastic anemia. The TCR beta profiling, which covered VDJ combination and CDR3 sequence, was carried out using genomic DNA as the template. TCRdb independently ran MiXCR on the reads; one entry per CDR3 protein. This sample has about 200,000 distinct CDR3 sequences, with about 37% found just once. Input material: sorted CD4+, CD8+, or CD8+CD57+ T cells (not recorded which) from PBMCs. The receptors stem from a human donor in good health, serving as a control.

This clonotype occurred many times. The CDR3 DNA reads TGTGCCAGCAGCTCATACAGGGATAAGAAGGCTGAAGCTTTCTTT. Its translation: CASSSYRDKKAEAFF. This chain joins TRBV11-2 and TRBJ1-1; tentative D call: TRBD1 (6 bases). The CDR3 runs 15 residues. The V gene's germline CDR1 is SGHAT and CDR2 FQNNGV. V lost 4 bases, J lost 6 bases, and 18 bases lay in between.

This clonotype was seen more than once but under ten times. The chain joins TRBV5-1 to TRBJ2-1; D unclear. Germline V gene lookup returns CDR1 SGHRS and CDR2 YFSETQ. Trimming left V 0 bases short and J 4 bases short, with 8 bases between. The CDR3 consists of 14 residues. The CDR3 sequence is CASSLVAEYNEQFF. In DNA form, the CDR3 reads TGCGCCAGCAGCTTGGTGGCAGAATACAATGAGCAGTTCTTC.

Comment on this clonotype: A single base separates this from a much larger clone, so it may be a read error. This chain joins TRBV11-2 and TRBJ2-7, with D maybe TRBD2 (5 bases). This CDR3 comprises 15 residues. V lost 6 bases and J 7 bases, leaving 22 bases between the germline ends. Germline-derived CDR1 and CDR2 are SGHAT and FQNNGV. CDR3: CASRVRENSYNEQYF. The CDR3 DNA is TGTGCCAGCAGGGTTCGGGAAAACTCCTACAATGAGCAGTACTTC.

The chain employs TRBV3-1 and TRBJ2-6; 12 bases align to TRBD2. The CDR3 spans 19 residues. After removal of 2 bases from V and 0 bases from J, the junction contained 5 bases not matched to a gene. CDR1 is LGHDT and CDR2 is YNNKEL in the germline V gene (reference sequence). The CDR3 DNA reads as TGTGCCAGCAGCCAAAAACTAGCGGGAGGACCCTCTGGGGCCAACGTCCTGACTTTC. It translates to CASSQKLAGGPSGANVLTF.

The V and J genes are TRBV10-2 and TRBJ2-7; D gene unclear. CDR3 length: 13 amino acids. CDR1 is WSHSY, CDR2 SAAADI, per germline. V lost 3 bases to trimming and J lost 3 bases, with 9 bases between them. The CDR3, as DNA: TGCGCCAGCAGTGACAGCCACTTCTACGAGCAGTACTTC. Its translation: CASSDSHFYEQYF.

Comments on this clonotype: A read error may account for a junction end that differs from germline. The genes are TRBV6-1 and TRBJ2-1, with 12 bases identical to TRBD2. The CDR3 length is 16 residues. CDR1 and CDR2 from the germline V gene are MNHNS and SASEGT. The CDR3: CATSDTLAGGYYEQFF. The CDR3 bases are TGTGCCACCAGTGATACGCTAGCGGGGGGGTATTATGAGCAGTTCTTC.

V usage is TRBV2 and J usage is TRBJ2-1; 10 bases line up with TRBD1. Germline V gene sequence: CDR1 SNHLY, CDR2 FYNNEI. The length of the CDR3 is 16 residues. Losses at the gene ends were 7 bases for V and 0 bases for J; bases not matched to a gene: 6. DNA of the CDR3: TGTGCCAGCACCAACGGACAGGGGGGCTCCTACAATGAGCAGTTCTTC. Its translation is CASTNGQGGSYNEQFF.

There are a few counts of this clonotype. J is TRBJ1-5 and V is TRBV6-1; D unclear. The ends were cut back, 2 bases at V and 0 bases at J, with 11 bases in the middle. There are 16 residues in the CDR3. Germline values: CDR1 MNHNS, CDR2 SASEGT. CDR3 nucleotide sequence: TGTGCCAGCAGTGAACGGTCGTCTGTTAGCAATCAGCCCCAGCATTTT. Its translation is CASSERSSVSNQPQHF.

This clonotype was seen many times. The genes are TRBV14 and TRBJ1-2, with a possible D match to TRBD1 (5 bases). The CDR3 is 17 amino acids. Germline-derived CDR1 and CDR2 are SGHDN and FVKESK. Trimming took off 6 bases at V and 3 bases at J, with 23 bases between the two ends. CDR3 loop: CASSPRRYIGGDYGYTF. CDR3 in DNA: TGTGCCAGCAGTCCTAGACGGTACATTGGGGGGGACTATGGCTACACCTTC.

In the case of this clonotype: The junction and the germline gene differ at one end; a read error may be behind it. The chain carries TRBV10-3 and TRBJ2-7; D could derive from TRBD1 or TRBD2 (5 bases each). Germline V gene lookup returns CDR1 ENHRY and CDR2 SYGVKD. The CDR3 runs 14 residues. CDR3 sequence (DNA): TGTGCCATCAGTGATGCAGGGAGCTCCTACGAGCAGGACTTC. This encodes CAISDAGSSYEQDF.

This chain connects TRBV7-9 to TRBJ2-7; the D is unclear. With 5 bases removed from V and 0 bases from J, the gap between germline ends came to 8 bases. The CDR3 is 13 residues long. Germline CDR1 SEHNR, CDR2 FQNEAQ (reference sequence). This CDR3 reads CASSPSSSYEQYF. Here the CDR3 DNA reads TGTGCCAGCAGCCCTTCAAGCTCCTACGAGCAGTACTTC.

CDR3 in amino acids: CASSEHTNRLVGYTF. The CDR3 DNA is TGTGCCAGCAGTGAACACACCAACAGACTGGTTGGCTACACCTTC. V is TRBV25-1 and J is TRBJ1-2; D remains unclear. CDR1 is MGHDK, CDR2 SYGVNS, per germline. The CDR3 spans 15 residues. V lost 2 bases and J 7 bases, leaving 17 bases between the germline ends.

Remarks on this clonotype: This sequence may be a read error, since a much larger clone differs from it by one base. The chain is built from TRBV6-1 and TRBJ1-2; no reliable D call. The CDR3 runs to 13 residues. V lost 5 bases and J 4 bases, leaving 11 bases between the germline ends. The germline V gene has CDR1 MNHNS and CDR2 SASEGT. CDR3 amino acids: CASSRNSSYGYTF. The CDR3 DNA reads as TGTGCCAGCAGTAGAAACAGCTCCTATGGCTACACCTTC.

This clonotype has just a few counts. The chain recombines TRBV4-1 with TRBJ2-1; 8 nucleotides match TRBD2. Germline CDR1 reads MGHRA; CDR2 reads YSYEKL. Trimming at V came to 3 bases and at J to 9 bases, leaving 10 bases not matched to a gene. This CDR3 spans 15 amino acids. The CDR3 reads CASSQVGGETFEQFF. Written as DNA, the CDR3 is TGCGCCAGCAGCCAGGTCGGGGGGGAGACGTTTGAGCAGTTCTTC.

At least ten counts were recorded for this clonotype. The J gene is TRBJ2-1, the V gene TRBV20-1; TRBD1 matches at 8 bases. J gave up 0 bases and V 5 bases, and 6 bases lay outside the gene matches. The CDR3 is 15 amino acids. Germline V CDR1 and CDR2: DFQATT, SNEGSKA (reference sequence). CDR3 sequence (DNA): TGCAGTGCTCGACAGGGGATGAGCTCCTACAATGAGCAGTTCTTC. Its protein is CSARQGMSSYNEQFF.

In this sample, this clonotype turned up many times. The rearrangement uses TRBV29-1 and TRBJ1-1; 8 positions agree with TRBD1. CDR1 SQVTM and CDR2 ANQGSEA come from the germline V gene. This CDR3 spans 12 amino acids. V gave up 6 bases and J gave up 5 bases; unmatched junction bases: 5. Here the CDR3 DNA reads TGCAGCGTAGGACAGGGTTCAACTGAAGCTTTCTTT. Encoded protein: CSVGQGSTEAFF.

The CDR3 DNA reads as TGTGCCAGCAGGTTTTCGGGGGGCGTGCAGAAAGAGCAGTACTTC. It encodes CASRFSGGVQKEQYF. This chain connects TRBV12-3 or TRBV12-4 to TRBJ2-7; D perhaps matches TRBD2 (7 bases). Trimming cost V 6 bases and J 7 bases, with 22 bases left between them. This CDR3 has 15 amino acids.

The chain couples TRBV20-1 to TRBJ2-5; 8 positions match TRBD2. V was clipped by 7 bases and J by 1 base; unmatched bases: 8. This CDR3 is built from 14 residues. CDR1 and CDR2 (germline): DFQATT, SNEGSKA (reference sequence). The CDR3 DNA reads TGCAGTGATTCGGGTCGGGGGGGCCAAGAGACCCAGTACTTC. Protein sequence: CSDSGRGGQETQYF.